The rows below give T cell receptor beta chains drawn from one sample of a study of blood T cell repertoires in COVID-19. The assay was immunoSEQ multiplex PCR, and TCRdb's table has in-frame clones only and misses some. The data contain a few hundred thousand clones, about 86% of them seen just once; the ten biggest clones take up 3.8%. Sequencing was performed on PBMCs or T cells enriched from blood (not recorded which). Receptor source: a woman in her forties with acute COVID-19. Each CDR3 is given with its conserved first and last residue. D genes are given only for firm matches. Size tells how often a clone was seen (once, few, many) or the class of an expanded clone, and some rows leave it out.

d_call,j_call,v_call,clone_size,cdr3_aa,cdr3_nt
TRBD2,TRBJ2-3,TRBV7-3,NA,CASSLNRDRYSSGRRFTDTQYF,TGTGCCAGCAGCTTAAATAGGGATCGTTATTCTAGCGGGAGGCGTTTCACAGATACGCAGTATTTT
NA,TRBJ2-3,TRBV24-1,once,CATSEPGAGTDTQYF,TGTGCCACCAGTGAACCAGGGGCAGGAACAGATACGCAGTATTTT
NA,TRBJ2-5,TRBV24-1,NA,CATSDLAGTQYF,TGTGCCACCAGTGATCTGGCGGGGACCCAGTACTTC
NA,TRBJ1-6,TRBV27,once,CASSEGLGNSPLHF,TGTGCCAGCAGTGAGGGACTCGGTAATTCACCCCTCCACTTT
NA,TRBJ2-1,TRBV5-1,NA,CASSLANSGYYNEQFF,TGCGCCAGCAGCTTGGCGAATAGCGGATACTACAATGAGCAGTTCTTC
NA,TRBJ2-7,TRBV27,NA,CASSSGHSEQYF,TGTGCCAGCAGTTCTGGGCACTCGGAGCAGTACTTC
NA,TRBJ1-2,TRBV30,NA,CAWSLANYGYTF,TGTGCCTGGAGTTTAGCTAACTATGGCTACACCTTC
NA,TRBJ2-7,TRBV27,NA,CASSLRGAGWDEQYF,TGTGCCAGCAGTTTGCGGGGCGCAGGTTGGGACGAGCAGTACTTC
TRBD1,TRBJ1-2,TRBV30,NA,CAWTGTGGAYGYTF,TGTGCCTGGACCGGGACAGGGGGCGCCTATGGCTACACCTTC
TRBD2,TRBJ2-1,TRBV7-9,NA,CASSTPSGLYNEQFF,TGTGCCAGCAGCACGCCTAGCGGGCTTTACAATGAGCAGTTCTTC
TRBD2,TRBJ2-5,TRBV28,NA,CASSLPELAGTQETQYF,TGTGCCAGCAGTCTCCCCGAACTAGCGGGGACTCAAGAGACCCAGTACTTC
TRBD1,TRBJ2-3,TRBV5-1,NA,CASSSQGQGFPDTQYF,TGCGCCAGCAGTTCCCAGGGACAGGGGTTTCCAGATACGCAGTATTTT
NA,TRBJ1-3,TRBV7-9,NA,CASSLVGAYSGNTIYF,TGTGCCAGCAGCTTAGTGGGGGCGTACTCTGGAAACACCATATATTTT
NA,TRBJ1-2,TRBV28,NA,CASSSDRFNYGYTF,TGTGCCAGCAGTTCCGACAGGTTCAACTATGGCTACACCTTC
NA,TRBJ1-2,TRBV12-3/TRBV12-4,few,CASSFGQMYGYTF,TGTGCCAGCAGTTTTGGACAGATGTATGGCTACACCTTC
NA,TRBJ2-4,TRBV7-5,NA,CVRSLRQPGLAVAKNIQYF,TGTGTCAGAAGCTTACGACAGCCAGGACTAGCAGTGGCCAAAAACATTCAGTACTTC
NA,TRBJ2-1,TRBV30,NA,CAWRRGGANPYNEQFF,TGTGCCTGGAGGCGAGGGGGAGCGAACCCCTACAATGAGCAGTTCTTC
NA,TRBJ1-2,TRBV28,NA,CASSGLEGNYGYTF,TGTGCCAGCAGCGGGCTGGAGGGCAACTATGGCTACACCTTC
NA,TRBJ2-1,TRBV5-8,NA,CASSSRSSYNEQFF,TGTGCCAGCAGCTCCCGGAGCTCCTACAATGAGCAGTTCTTC
NA,TRBJ2-5,TRBV5-1,once,CASSRSGGGRETQYF,TGCGCCAGCAGCCGTTCTGGGGGCGGGAGAGAGACCCAGTACTTC
TRBD1,TRBJ1-5,TRBV11-2,NA,CASSEDRGRQPQHF,TGTGCCAGCAGCGAAGACAGGGGCCGTCAGCCCCAGCATTTT
TRBD2,TRBJ2-1,TRBV28,NA,CASSLTSGGFGEQFF,TGTGCCAGCAGTTTAACCAGCGGGGGGTTCGGTGAGCAGTTCTTC
NA,TRBJ1-1,TRBV27,NA,CASSLAGMNTEAFF,TGTGCCAGCAGTTTAGCAGGGATGAACACTGAAGCTTTCTTT
TRBD2,TRBJ2-7,TRBV27,NA,CASSRTSGYEQYF,TGTGCCAGCAGTCGGACTAGCGGCTACGAGCAGTACTTC
NA,TRBJ2-7,TRBV5-6,NA,CASSTPGLYEQYF,TGTGCCAGCAGCACTCCGGGACTGTACGAGCAGTACTTC
NA,TRBJ1-5,TRBV28,NA,CAFSRGTQPQHF,TGTGCCTTTAGCCGGGGGACCCAGCCCCAGCATTTT
TRBD1,TRBJ2-1,TRBV15,NA,CATSLGQGANEQFF,TGTGCCACCAGCCTGGGACAGGGGGCCAATGAGCAGTTCTTC
NA,TRBJ1-2,TRBV11-2,NA,CASSLQGAQGYTF,TGTGCCAGCAGCTTGCAGGGCGCTCAAGGCTACACCTTC
TRBD1,TRBJ1-1,TRBV19,once,CASSSWSQGAPEAFF,TGTGCCAGTAGCTCGTGGAGTCAGGGGGCCCCTGAAGCTTTCTTT
NA,TRBJ1-3,TRBV28,NA,CASSWGPGTSSGNTIYF,TGTGCCAGCAGTTGGGGGCCAGGGACCAGCTCTGGAAACACCATATATTTT
TRBD1,TRBJ1-5,TRBV18,NA,CASSPQGARGNQPQHF,TGTGCCAGCTCTCCACAGGGGGCGAGAGGCAATCAGCCCCAGCATTTT
TRBD2,TRBJ2-5,TRBV18,NA,CASSRELAGPVKTQYF,TGTGCCAGCTCACGAGAACTAGCGGGACCCGTAAAGACCCAGTACTTC
NA,TRBJ1-5,TRBV28,NA,CASSPPDSTNQPQHF,TGTGCCAGCAGTCCCCCGGACAGCACCAATCAGCCCCAGCATTTT
NA,TRBJ2-5,TRBV24-1,NA,CATSGSTGSVQETQYF,TGTGCCACCAGTGGAAGCACAGGGTCCGTCCAAGAGACCCAGTACTTC
NA,TRBJ2-7,TRBV10-3,NA,CAISASGEQYF,TGTGCCATCAGCGCGAGCGGCGAGCAGTACTTC
NA,TRBJ2-2,TRBV7-9,NA,CAKKPRENTGELFF,TGTGCCAAAAAACCCCGGGAGAACACCGGGGAGCTGTTTTTT
NA,TRBJ2-7,TRBV5-4,NA,CASTSGTRGYEQYF,TGTGCCAGCACGAGCGGGACACGCGGATACGAGCAGTACTTC
TRBD2,TRBJ2-7,TRBV28,NA,CASSGTSGSYEQYF,TGTGCCAGCAGCGGGACTAGCGGGAGCTACGAGCAGTACTTC
TRBD1,TRBJ2-6,TRBV6-2/TRBV6-3,NA,CASSPRDSLSSGANVLTF,TGTGCCAGCAGTCCCCGGGACAGCCTTTCTTCCGGGGCCAACGTCCTGACTTTC
NA,TRBJ1-2,TRBV29-1,NA,CSVGTARPAGNYGYTF,TGCAGCGTTGGGACTGCCCGACCGGCCGGTAACTATGGCTACACCTTC
NA,TRBJ2-7,TRBV5-5,once,CASSLAAGLDEQYF,TGTGCCAGCAGCTTGGCGGCGGGGCTAGACGAGCAGTACTTC
TRBD2,TRBJ2-7,TRBV7-8,NA,CASSSGLARSYEQYF,TGTGCCAGCAGCTCCGGACTAGCAAGATCCTACGAGCAGTACTTC
TRBD2,TRBJ2-7,TRBV12-3/TRBV12-4,NA,CASSHGLVHEQYF,TGTGCCAGCAGCCATGGACTAGTCCACGAGCAGTACTTC
NA,TRBJ1-3,TRBV28,NA,CASSFSTRTGGNTIYF,TGTGCCAGCAGTTTTAGTACGCGGACGGGAGGAAACACCATATATTTT
NA,TRBJ2-1,TRBV5-1,NA,CASSLGGVPSYEQFF,TGCGCCAGCAGCCTCGGGGGAGTCCCAAGTTATGAGCAGTTCTTC
NA,TRBJ1-6,TRBV25-1,NA,CASSYGAYNSPLHF,TGTGCCAGCAGTTATGGAGCGTATAATTCACCCCTCCACTTT
TRBD1,TRBJ1-5,TRBV4-1,NA,CASSHPGQGANDQPQHF,TGCGCCAGCAGCCACCCTGGACAGGGGGCTAACGATCAGCCCCAGCATTTT
TRBD2,TRBJ2-7,TRBV7-8,NA,CASSLTSGSYEQYF,TGTGCCAGCAGCTTAACTAGCGGGAGTTACGAGCAGTACTTC
NA,TRBJ1-6,TRBV18,once,CASSPRPGENSPLHF,TGTGCCAGCTCACCAAGACCAGGGGAGAATTCACCCCTCCACTTT
NA,TRBJ2-1,TRBV7-9,NA,CASTKVQGNEQFF,TGTGCCAGCACGAAGGTCCAGGGAAATGAGCAGTTCTTC
NA,TRBJ2-7,TRBV19,few,CASSASPGGPYEQYF,TGTGCCAGTAGCGCGTCGCCCGGAGGGCCCTACGAGCAGTACTTC